This is a list of T cell receptor beta chains from one sample in a study of cytomegalovirus exposure and HLA in healthy donors. The repertoire was sequenced with immunoSEQ multiplex PCR; TCRdb's copy has only in-frame clones and lacks some. The data show just over 150,000 clones, 75% to 80% seen once. Sample: PBMCs. These receptors originate from a woman aged 40 to 50 in good health and CMV-seronegative. Each CDR3 is given with its conserved first and last residue.

>10|TRBJ1-2|TRBV7-2
CASSFGGYTF
>16|TRBJ1-4|TRBV28
CASSPSRGRTNEKLFF
>12|TRBJ2-7|TRBV29-1
CSVKGAGYEQYF
>14|TRBJ2-3|TRBV5-1
CASSSIARTDTQYF
>15|TRBJ1-4|TRBV19
CASSLGSLGGEKLFF
>13|TRBJ1-1|TRBV7-3
CASSQQSNTEAFF
>14|TRBJ1-6|TRBV9
CASSVSRSDSPLHF
>15|TRBJ2-7|TRBV5-4
CASSLGTSGNYEQYF
>15|TRBJ2-5|TRBV7-9
CASSAMTGGLETQYF
>15|TRBJ1-1|TRBV2
CASSERLPGDTEAFF
>16|TRBJ1-6|TRBV5-6
CASSPRGGIGNSPLHF
>12|TRBJ1-4|TRBV28
CASSLRARKLFF
>15|TRBJ2-1|TRBV5-1
CASSPGDSGWGEQFF
>15|TRBJ2-7|TRBV6-1
CASSETGTASYEQYF
>15|TRBJ1-1|TRBV5-1
CASSPNPGTFTEAFF
>17|TRBJ2-1|TRBV9
CASSVDVGTSGGYEQFF
>13|TRBJ2-7|TRBV28
CASRPGLPYEQYF
>13|TRBJ2-7|TRBV7-7
CASSLDSSYEQYF
>16|TRBJ2-5|TRBV5-4
CASSLDRTSGVGTQYF
>14|TRBJ1-1|TRBV6-1
CASSETRQYTEAFF
>16|TRBJ2-1|TRBV9
CASSPRPSGGRNEQFF
>16|TRBJ1-5|TRBV6-5
CASSSLQQGQNQPQHF
>14|TRBJ1-1|TRBV6-6
CASSSQVMNTEAFF
>12|TRBJ1-5|TRBV7-9
CSSRYGTEPQHF
>12|TRBJ2-7|TRBV4-1
CASSQTGVEQYF
>17|TRBJ1-1|TRBV11-2
CASTRLRDRGQNTEAFF
>14|TRBJ2-5|TRBV27
CASSFRGVGETQYF
>15|TRBJ2-7|TRBV5-8
CASSSPGTLGYEQYF
>15|TRBJ2-3|TRBV5-1
CASSGQGDRTDTQYF
>11|TRBJ1-1|TRBV28
CASSLPSEAFF